Only a few counts were recorded for the clone carrying this TCR beta chain. This sample was taken from a study of early T cells in non-severe SARS-CoV-2 infection. Whole-study context: Unsorted whole blood bulk RNA was sequenced, with unpaired chains.

V lost 3 bases and J lost 5, with 10 bases in between. Per germline, CDR1 DFQATT and CDR2 SNEGSKA (reference sequence). The length of the CDR3 is 13 residues. Individual cDNA molecules carried attached unique molecular identifiers. TCRdb re-called the 5' RACE reads with MiXCR, one entry per CDR3 protein. The repertoire holds approximately 33,000 distinct CDR3 sequences, with less than 6.5% as singletons. Sequenced sample: whole blood. The TCR was taken from an adult who was a healthcare worker with PCR-confirmed SARS-CoV-2 infection or an uninfected control (not recorded which). The chain couples TRBV20-1 to TRBJ1-4; D is possibly TRBD1 (6 bases). Here the CDR3 DNA reads TGCAGTGCTAGTGGGGGCCAGAATGAAAAACTGTTTTTT. It codes for CSASGGQNEKLFF.